Sequencing of this T cell receptor beta chain was carried out in a study of PD-1 blockade in classical Hodgkin lymphoma. Measured with immunoSEQ multiplex PCR; TCRdb has only the in-frame clones, and not every one. This sample has nearly 55,000 clones, with roughly 80% found just once. Study-wide results and caveats: When nivolumab was started under 1 year after ASCT, patients were excluded. What drove the repertoire differences, possibly disease activity or prior therapy, has not been defined.

After autologous stem cell transplantation all patients relapsed, and prior brentuximab vedotin exposure differed between cohorts. Relapsed/refractory classical Hodgkin lymphoma patients had complete, partial or progressive responses. Worth noting for this clone: As yet, its antigen is unknown.

Germline CDR1 is SGHVS and CDR2 is FNYEAQ. V lost 3 bases and J 6 bases, leaving 9 bases between the germline ends. CDR3 length equals 13 residues. The TCR originated in a human donor with classical Hodgkin lymphoma. This rearrangement joins TRBV7-6 to TRBJ2-1, with D maybe TRBD2 (5 bases). The sample consisted of peripheral blood mononuclear cells (PBMCs), taken at baseline. CDR3 sequence (DNA): TGTGCCAGCAGCTTGGACTTGTTCAATGAGCAGTTCTTC. Its translation: CASSLDLFNEQFF.